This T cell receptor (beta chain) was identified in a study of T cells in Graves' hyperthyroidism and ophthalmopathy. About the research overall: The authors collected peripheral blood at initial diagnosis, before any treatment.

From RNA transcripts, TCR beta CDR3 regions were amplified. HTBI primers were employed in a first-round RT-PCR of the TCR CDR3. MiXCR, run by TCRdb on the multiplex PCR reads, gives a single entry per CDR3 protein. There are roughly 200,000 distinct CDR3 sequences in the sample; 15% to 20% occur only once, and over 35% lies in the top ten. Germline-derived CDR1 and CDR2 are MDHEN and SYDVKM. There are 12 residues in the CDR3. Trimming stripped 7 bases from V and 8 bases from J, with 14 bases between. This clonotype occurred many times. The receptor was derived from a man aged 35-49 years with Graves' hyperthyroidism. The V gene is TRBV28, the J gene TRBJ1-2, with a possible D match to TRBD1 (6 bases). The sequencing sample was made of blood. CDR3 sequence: CASTGTSGGYTF. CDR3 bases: TGTGCCAGCACAGGGACATCTGGAGGCTACACCTTC.